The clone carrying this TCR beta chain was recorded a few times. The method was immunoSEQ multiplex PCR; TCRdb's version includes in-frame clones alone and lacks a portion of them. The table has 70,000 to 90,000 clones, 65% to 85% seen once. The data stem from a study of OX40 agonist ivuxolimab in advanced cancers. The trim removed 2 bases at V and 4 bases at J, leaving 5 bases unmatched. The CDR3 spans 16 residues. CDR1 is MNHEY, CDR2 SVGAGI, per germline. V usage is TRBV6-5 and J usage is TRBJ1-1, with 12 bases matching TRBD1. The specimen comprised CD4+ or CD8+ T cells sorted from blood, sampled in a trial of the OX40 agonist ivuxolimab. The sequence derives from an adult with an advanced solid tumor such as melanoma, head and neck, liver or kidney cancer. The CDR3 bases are TGTGCCAGCAGTTACGTGGGACAGGGGGCAAGCACTGAAGCTTTCTTT. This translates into CASSYVGQGASTEAFF.